What follows are 15 T cell receptor beta chains derived from one specimen sequenced in a study of cytomegalovirus exposure and HLA in healthy donors. 60 Vbeta and 13 Jbeta primers were used in PCR. The repertoire was sequenced with immunoSEQ multiplex PCR; TCRdb's copy has only in-frame clones and lacks some. The sample lists over 50,000 clones; about 80% were seen once. The sample taken for sequencing was PBMCs. These receptors originate from a man aged 35 to 55 in good health and CMV-seronegative.

In this sample, this clone turned up a few times. This chain connects TRBV6-5 to TRBJ2-1; 10 bases line up with TRBD2. V trimming: 6 bases; J trimming: 4 bases; junction bases outside the gene matches: 6. The CDR3 extends over 15 amino acids. CDR1 is MNHEY, CDR2 SVGAGI, per germline. DNA of the CDR3: TGTGCCAGCAGCCAAAGCGGGGGGGTTTACAATGAGCAGTTCTTC. Residues: CASSQSGGVYNEQFF.

V gene TRBV7-2 combines with J gene TRBJ1-2; tentatively, D is TRBD1 (6 bases). The CDR3 spans 15 residues. The V and J ends lost 1 base and 5 bases respectively, with 14 bases between them. Germline V lookup: CDR1 SGHTA, CDR2 FQGNSA. This chain's CDR3 is CASSLVIGGEYGYTF. The CDR3 DNA reads TGTGCCAGCAGCTTAGTGATAGGGGGGGAGTATGGCTACACCTTC.

The CDR3 DNA sequence: TGTGCCAGCAGCCTGGAGACAGGCACAGATACGCAGTATTTT. Amino acid sequence: CASSLETGTDTQYF. V usage is TRBV5-6 and J usage is TRBJ2-3; tentatively, D is TRBD1 (5 bases). This CDR3 has 14 amino acids. Germline V lookup: CDR1 SGHDT, CDR2 YYEEEE. Between the trimmed V and J ends, which lost 4 bases and 1 base, there was a span of 10 bases.

The J gene is TRBJ2-3, the V gene TRBV6-5; perhaps TRBD1 as D (5 bases). The germline V gene has CDR1 MNHEY and CDR2 SVGAGI. V was cut by 0 bases and J by 4 bases, with 11 bases left in between. CDR3 size: 15 residues. The CDR3 DNA sequence: TGTGCCAGCAGTTACTCGGGTAGCAGGGCAGATACGCAGTATTTT. Translation gives CASSYSGSRADTQYF.

The rearrangement uses TRBV7-2 and TRBJ2-6, with 11 bases lining up with TRBD2. After removal of 2 bases from V and 3 bases from J, the junction contained 9 bases not matched to a gene. This CDR3 contains 19 residues. CDR1 SGHTA and CDR2 FQGNSA come from the germline V gene. The CDR3 region is CASSLSVAGGLGGANVLTF. The CDR3 DNA is TGTGCCAGCAGCTTAAGTGTAGCGGGGGGGCTCGGTGGGGCCAACGTCCTGACTTTC.

The chain links TRBV25-1 to TRBJ2-1; D not certain. The CDR3 is 12 amino acids. The germline CDR1 and CDR2 sequences are MGHDK and SYGVNS. Trimming stripped 8 bases from V and 9 bases from J, with 14 bases between. The CDR3, as DNA: TGTGCCAGCTCGAGTCTCGCAAGTGAGCAGTTCTTC. The encoded protein is CASSSLASEQFF.

This clone has just one count. The chain has TRBV25-1 and TRBJ1-4, with D perhaps TRBD1 (6 bases). Germline V gene lookup returns CDR1 MGHDK and CDR2 SYGVNS. Trimming took 4 bases from V and 8 from J, leaving 20 bases between them. This CDR3 has 16 amino acids. The DNA of the CDR3 is TGTGCCAGCAGTGGACCCCGGGACACCCGGAGGGAAAAACTGTTTTTT. It specifies CASSGPRDTRREKLFF. Combining the CDR3 with reference TRBV25-1 and TRBJ1-4 gives the whole variable domain EADIYQTPRYLVIGTGKKITLECSQTMGHDKMYWYQQDPGMELHLIHYSYGVNSTEKGDLSSESTVSRIRTEHFPLTLESARPSHTSQYLCASSGPRDTRREKLFFGSGTQLSVL.

This rearrangement joins TRBV11-3 to TRBJ2-1; 9 positions match TRBD1. Germline V gene sequence: CDR1 SGHNT, CDR2 YENEEA. Trimming took 6 bases from V and 3 from J; bases not matched to a gene: 6. This CDR3 contains 15 residues. This CDR3 is CASRPGQGIYNEQFF. DNA for the CDR3: TGTGCCAGCAGACCGGGACAGGGAATCTACAATGAGCAGTTCTTC. Complete variable domain (other parts from reference TRBV11-3 and TRBJ2-1): EAGVVQSPRYKIIEKKQPVAFWCNPISGHNTLYWYLQNLGQGPELLIRYENEEAVDDSQLPKDRFSAERLKGVDSTLKIQPAELGDSAVYLCASRPGQGIYNEQFFGPGTRLTVL.

This chain connects TRBV2 to TRBJ2-5; TRBD2 matches at 10 bases. Germline CDR1 reads SNHLY; CDR2 reads FYNNEI. J gave up 6 bases and V 6 bases, and 13 bases lay outside the gene matches. The CDR3 consists of 16 residues. The CDR3: CASSDGQRGGGKTQYF. CDR3 coding DNA: TGTGCCAGCAGCGACGGGCAGCGGGGGGGCGGTAAGACCCAGTACTTC.

This rearrangement joins TRBV5-8 to TRBJ2-7, with D possibly being TRBD1 (6 bases). V lost 4 bases to trimming and J lost 7 bases, with 33 bases between them. The CDR3 length is 19 residues. Per germline, CDR1 SGHTS and CDR2 YDEGEE. In nucleotides, the CDR3 is TGTGCCAGCAGCCCAGGTTTGACAGGTCTCAAGGGGACGGCGGGTGAGCAGTACTTC. Encoded protein: CASSPGLTGLKGTAGEQYF.

This clone was seen a single time. The V gene is TRBV6-5, the J gene TRBJ2-3; TRBD2 is a possible D gene (6 bases). Germline V gives CDR1 MNHEY, CDR2 SVGAGI. V lost 5 bases and J lost 4, with 10 bases in between. The CDR3 runs to 13 residues. The CDR3 region is CASSREVADTQYF. The CDR3 bases are TGTGCCAGCAGTAGGGAGGTTGCAGATACGCAGTATTTT.

The chain recombines TRBV11-3 with TRBJ1-1; weak D call: TRBD1 (6 bases). CDR1 and CDR2 from the germline V gene are SGHNT and YENEEA. Trimming removed 0 bases at V and 11 bases at J, with 10 bases between. The length of the CDR3 is 12 residues. CDR3 DNA sequence: TGTGCCAGCAGCTTAGATCCGAGGGGGGCTTTCTTT. This sequence encodes CASSLDPRGAFF.

The V gene is TRBV10-3, the J gene TRBJ2-7, with TRBD1 identical over 10 bases. The ends lost 5 bases at V and 12 bases at J; junction bases unmatched: 10. The V gene's germline CDR1 is ENHRY and CDR2 SYGVKD. This CDR3 contains 13 residues. The chain's CDR3 is CAISTEDRGTPYF. As DNA, the CDR3 is TGTGCCATCAGTACCGAGGACAGGGGGACTCCGTACTTC.

V is TRBV9 and J is TRBJ2-2; 9 bases align to TRBD1. The CDR3 is 14 residues long. After removal of 3 bases from V and 4 bases from J, the junction contained 1 base not matched to a gene. Germline V gene sequence: CDR1 SGDLS, CDR2 YYNGEE. For the CDR3, the DNA is TGTGCCAGCAGCGACAGGGGGCTCACCGGGGAGCTGTTTTTT. It encodes CASSDRGLTGELFF.

In nucleotides, the CDR3 is TGTGCCTGGAGGGGGCCGGGCACAGATACGCAGTATTTT. Translation gives CAWRGPGTDTQYF. The chain employs TRBV30 and TRBJ2-3; D possibly corresponds to TRBD1 (5 bases). Deletions cut 3 bases from V and 1 base from J, with 8 bases between. CDR1 GTSNPN and CDR2 SVGIG come from the germline V gene (reference sequence). The CDR3 spans 13 residues.